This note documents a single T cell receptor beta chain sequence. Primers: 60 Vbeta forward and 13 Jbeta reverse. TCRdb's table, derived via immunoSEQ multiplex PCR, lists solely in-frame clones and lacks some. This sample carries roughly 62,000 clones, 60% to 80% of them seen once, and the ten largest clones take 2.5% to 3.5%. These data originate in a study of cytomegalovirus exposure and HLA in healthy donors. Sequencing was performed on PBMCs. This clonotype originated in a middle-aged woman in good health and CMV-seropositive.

CDR3 loop: CASSPGQTYEQYF. The CDR3 region has the DNA TGTGCCAGCAGCCCCGGACAGACCTACGAGCAGTACTTC. The V gene is TRBV6-5, the J gene TRBJ2-7; tentatively, D is TRBD1 (6 bases). The CDR3 is 13 amino acids. CDR1 is MNHEY, CDR2 SVGAGI, per germline. V lost 6 bases and J 2 bases, leaving 11 bases between the germline ends.